This is a list of T cell receptor beta chains from one sample in a study of blood T cell repertoires in COVID-19. Sequencing was performed with immunoSEQ multiplex PCR; in TCRdb, only in-frame clones are kept and a portion is missing. The sample lists 330,000 or so clones; about 90% were seen once. The sequencing sample was made of PBMCs or T cells enriched from blood (not recorded which). All receptors derive from a woman aged 25 to 45 who had been exposed to COVID-19. CDR3s include the opening cysteine and the closing phenylalanine or tryptophan. The D gene is left open where the match is weak. Only part of the rows carry a size: once, few, many, or a class if the clone is expanded.

J,V,D,size,CDR3,DNA
TRBJ2-7,TRBV28,NA,NA,CASSFSPGYEQYF,TGTGCCAGCAGTTTTTCACCCGGGTACGAGCAGTACTTC
TRBJ1-2,TRBV11-2,TRBD1,NA,CASSPATRTGGVVYGYTF,TGTGCCAGCAGCCCTGCCACCCGGACAGGGGGGGTAGTCTATGGCTACACCTTC
TRBJ2-7,TRBV12-5,NA,NA,CASGLVINRGGSEQYF,TGTGCTAGTGGTTTGGTAATCAACAGGGGAGGCTCCGAGCAGTACTTC
TRBJ1-1,TRBV6-5,NA,NA,CASSYVAYTEAFF,TGTGCCAGCAGTTACGTCGCGTACACTGAAGCTTTCTTT
TRBJ1-6,TRBV5-1,NA,NA,CASSLGGMKDSPLHF,TGCGCCAGCAGCCTGGGAGGCATGAAGGATTCACCCCTCCACTTT
TRBJ1-2,TRBV7-9,TRBD1,NA,CASSLTGNVYTF,TGTGCCAGCAGCTTGACAGGGAATGTCTACACCTTC
TRBJ2-5,TRBV11-3,NA,NA,CASSLGPGKETQYF,TGTGCCAGCAGCTTAGGTCCAGGGAAAGAGACCCAGTACTTC
TRBJ1-2,TRBV11-2,TRBD1,NA,CASSLEGTGYGYTF,TGTGCCAGCAGCTTAGAGGGGACAGGATATGGCTACACCTTC
TRBJ2-3,TRBV18,NA,NA,CASSPFQGTDTQYF,TGTGCCAGCTCACCGTTTCAGGGGACAGATACGCAGTATTTT
TRBJ1-1,TRBV6-6,NA,NA,CASKPRDTDTEAFF,TGTGCCAGCAAACCCCGGGACACAGACACTGAAGCTTTCTTT
TRBJ2-1,TRBV27,NA,NA,CASSPRRGSSYNEQFF,TGTGCCAGCAGTCCAAGACGGGGTAGCTCCTACAATGAGCAGTTCTTC
TRBJ2-1,TRBV10-1,NA,NA,CASSESPGFYNEQFF,TGCGCCAGCAGTGAGAGTCCAGGATTTTACAATGAGCAGTTCTTC
TRBJ1-1,TRBV19,TRBD1,NA,CASSIQGGTEAFF,TGTGCCAGTAGTATTCAGGGGGGCACTGAAGCTTTCTTT
TRBJ2-7,TRBV11-1,NA,NA,CASSPEGESSYEQYF,TGTGCCAGCAGTCCCGAGGGGGAGAGCTCCTACGAGCAGTACTTC
TRBJ2-2,TRBV7-9,NA,NA,CASSTRQDTGELFF,TGTGCCAGCAGCACCCGACAGGACACCGGGGAGCTGTTTTTT
TRBJ2-3,TRBV6-4,NA,NA,CASSDSHTSSADTQYF,TGTGCCAGCAGTGACTCCCATACCAGTTCCGCAGATACGCAGTATTTT
TRBJ2-7,TRBV6-5,NA,NA,CASSHGGYEQYF,TGTGCCAGCAGCCACGGGGGATACGAGCAGTACTTC
TRBJ2-7,TRBV28,NA,few,CASSFNSLGYEQYF,TGTGCCAGCAGTTTCAATAGCCTTGGTTACGAGCAGTACTTC
TRBJ2-2,TRBV5-1,TRBD1,NA,CASSWDRETGELFF,TGCGCCAGCAGCTGGGACAGGGAGACCGGGGAGCTGTTTTTT
TRBJ2-3,TRBV11-2,NA,NA,CASSSPLTGTGDTDTQYF,TGTGCCAGCAGCTCTCCCTTAACCGGGACTGGGGACACAGATACGCAGTATTTT
TRBJ2-1,TRBV14,NA,NA,CASSQVVSPGREQFF,TGTGCCAGCAGCCAAGTGGTTAGTCCCGGTCGTGAGCAGTTCTTC
TRBJ1-1,TRBV6-2/TRBV6-3,TRBD1,NA,CASSFDPKRDRGYNEAFF,TGTGCCAGCAGTTTCGATCCTAAACGGGACAGGGGATATAATGAAGCTTTCTTT
TRBJ2-7,TRBV11-2,TRBD2,NA,CASSLGAGDTYEQYF,TGTGCCAGCAGCTTAGGAGCGGGAGATACCTACGAGCAGTACTTC
TRBJ1-2,TRBV30,NA,NA,CAWSGIGGTKTNYGYTF,TGTGCCTGGAGTGGGATTGGTGGGACAAAGACTAACTATGGCTACACCTTC
TRBJ2-3,TRBV28,NA,NA,CASRPPRAPTDTQYF,TGTGCCAGCAGACCACCGCGGGCTCCCACAGATACGCAGTATTTT
TRBJ2-3,TRBV29-1,TRBD2,once,CSVTFRASGSLSTDTQYF,TGCAGCGTTACATTTAGGGCTAGCGGGAGCCTTAGCACAGATACGCAGTATTTT
TRBJ2-3,TRBV7-3,TRBD2,NA,CASSYSLAGADTQYF,TGTGCCAGCAGCTACTCACTAGCGGGAGCAGATACGCAGTATTTT
TRBJ2-7,TRBV11-2,NA,NA,CASSLDLGAPLYEQYF,TGTGCCAGCAGCTTAGATCTGGGGGCGCCCCTCTACGAGCAGTACTTC
TRBJ2-1,TRBV29-1,TRBD2,NA,CSAARLAGGSGEQFF,TGCAGCGCCGCCCGACTAGCGGGAGGGAGCGGTGAGCAGTTCTTC
TRBJ1-1,TRBV12-5,NA,NA,CASGRGGPIEAFF,TGTGCTAGTGGCCGGGGAGGGCCCATTGAAGCTTTCTTT
TRBJ1-2,TRBV28,TRBD1,NA,CASRPGQAANYGYTF,TGTGCCAGCAGGCCGGGACAGGCAGCTAACTATGGCTACACCTTC
TRBJ2-4,TRBV19,NA,NA,CASSHRDTAKNIQYF,TGTGCCAGTTCACACAGGGATACGGCCAAAAACATTCAGTACTTC
TRBJ2-2,TRBV6-5,NA,NA,CASNKVRGIGELFF,TGTGCCAGCAACAAGGTCCGCGGCATCGGGGAGCTGTTTTTT
TRBJ2-2,TRBV6-1,NA,NA,CASSEDPGLNTGELFF,TGTGCCAGCAGTGAAGATCCAGGGCTGAACACCGGGGAGCTGTTTTTT
TRBJ1-5,TRBV27,NA,once,CASSPNAQGYQPQHF,TGTGCCAGCAGTCCTAACGCCCAGGGGTATCAGCCCCAGCATTTT
TRBJ2-3,TRBV5-6,TRBD2,NA,CASSPRLAGVPSTDTQYF,TGTGCCAGCAGCCCTAGACTAGCGGGAGTCCCCAGCACAGATACGCAGTATTTT
TRBJ2-5,TRBV18,TRBD2,NA,CASLKIAGSEETQYF,TGTGCCAGCTTAAAGATAGCGGGAAGTGAAGAGACCCAGTACTTC